The 21 T cell receptor beta chains given below trace back to one sample, sequenced in a study of CD8+ T cells in alopecia areata. Extracted RNA was reverse transcribed, and the resulting cDNA served as sequencing template. The repertoire was sequenced with immunoSEQ multiplex PCR; TCRdb's copy has only in-frame clones and lacks some. The table has some 200,000 clones, about 61% seen once. Sequencing input: CD8+ T cells sorted from blood. The receptors were gathered from a human donor in good health.

This chain uses TRBV11-2 with TRBJ2-7; 7 nucleotides line up with TRBD2. CDR3 length: 16 residues. Germline values: CDR1 SGHAT, CDR2 FQNNGV. Unmatched junction bases numbered 9, after V lost 0 bases and J lost 4 bases. For the CDR3, the DNA is TGTGCCAGCAGCTTAGAATTCATGGGAGGGGAATACGAGCAGTACTTC. It codes for CASSLEFMGGEYEQYF.

This clone has only a few counts. The rearrangement links TRBV4-1 to TRBJ2-7; TRBD1 aligns across 7 bases. This CDR3 has 16 residues. Germline CDR1 MGHRA, CDR2 YSYEKL. J lost 6 bases, V lost 0 bases, and 11 bases had no gene match. CDR3 sequence (DNA): TGCGCCAGCAGCCAAGATCCGACAGGGCCCCTTCCCGAGCAGTACTTC. Protein: CASSQDPTGPLPEQYF.

The rearrangement uses TRBV9 and TRBJ2-1, with a tentative D call TRBD2 (6 bases). The CDR3 covers 17 residues. The V end lost 1 base, the J end lost 9 bases, and 23 bases lay between the germline ends. Per the germline V gene, CDR1 is SGDLS and CDR2 is YYNGEE. The CDR3 region has the DNA TGTGCCAGCAGCGTAAACCCGACCCGGGAGAGGGTGGCTGAGCAGTTCTTC. This encodes CASSVNPTRERVAEQFF. Full variable domain (rest looked up from reference TRBV9 and TRBJ2-1): DSGVTQTPKHLITATGQRVTLRCSPRSGDLSVYWYQQSLDQGLQFLIQYYNGEERAKGNILERFSAQQFPDLHSELNLSSLELGDSALYFCASSVNPTRERVAEQFFGPGTRLTVL.

The J gene is TRBJ2-6, the V gene TRBV30; perhaps TRBD1 as D (6 bases). CDR3 length: 19 amino acids. V was trimmed by 0 bases and J by 0 bases, leaving 18 bases between them. CDR1 GTSNPN and CDR2 SVGIG come from the germline V gene (reference sequence). The CDR3 loop reads CAWSVTPTGIYSGANVLTF. CDR3 coding DNA: TGTGCCTGGAGTGTAACCCCAACAGGGATCTACTCTGGGGCCAACGTCCTGACTTTC. Drawing the rest from reference TRBV30 and TRBJ2-6, the complete variable domain is SQTIHQWPATLVQPVGSPLSLECTVEGTSNPNLYWYRQAAGRGLQLLFYSVGIGQISSEVPQNLSASRPQDRQFILSSKKLLLSDSGFYLCAWSVTPTGIYSGANVLTFGAGSRLTVL.

The chain uses TRBV29-1 and TRBJ2-5; possibly TRBD2 for D (5 bases). The V end was cut by 8 bases, the J end by 3 bases, with 19 bases between. This CDR3 region has 14 residues. Germline CDR1 is SQVTM and CDR2 is ANQGSEA. The CDR3 spells CSLTIPGLKETQYF. The CDR3 coding sequence is TGCAGCCTCACTATTCCGGGGTTGAAAGAGACCCAGTACTTC.

There are a few counts of this clone. The V and J genes are TRBV7-2 and TRBJ2-1, with 7 bases fitting TRBD2. The CDR3 sequence is 15 residues long. CDR1 is SGHTA, CDR2 FQGNSA, per germline. With 2 bases clipped from V and 4 bases from J, the junction kept 5 bases outside the gene matches. CDR3 in amino acids: CASSLYSSGYNEQFF. In nucleotides, the CDR3 is TGTGCCAGCAGCTTATACTCTAGCGGTTACAATGAGCAGTTCTTC.

The rearrangement uses TRBV19 and TRBJ2-5, with D unresolved. This CDR3 contains 15 residues. V was clipped by 5 bases and J by 3 bases, with 16 bases between them. Germline V gene sequence: CDR1 LNHDA, CDR2 SQIVND (reference sequence). CDR3 region: CASSADLGPEETQYF. DNA for the CDR3: TGTGCCAGTAGTGCGGATCTCGGGCCTGAAGAGACCCAGTACTTC. The complete variable domain, with remaining parts taken from reference TRBV19 and TRBJ2-5, reads DGGITQSPKYLFRKEGQNVTLSCEQNLNHDAMYWYRQDPGQGLRLIYYSQIVNDFQKGDIAEGYSVSREKKESFPLTVTSAQKNPTAFYLCASSADLGPEETQYFGPGTRLLVL.

The chain recombines TRBV30 with TRBJ1-1; D unclear. Germline V gene data show CDR1 as GTSNPN and CDR2 as SVGIG (reference sequence). V lost 1 base to trimming and J lost 9 bases, with 9 bases between them. The CDR3 contains 11 residues. The CDR3 DNA reads TGTGCCTGGAGTGAAGATCCGAAAGCTTTCTTT. Protein product: CAWSEDPKAFF.

The chain joins TRBV4-1 to TRBJ2-3; 8 nucleotides agree with TRBD2. The CDR3 has 14 amino acids. Unmatched junction bases numbered 8, after V lost 6 bases and J lost 6 bases. Germline V gene sequence: CDR1 MGHRA, CDR2 YSYEKL. CDR3: CASSPREGGDTQYF. The DNA for the CDR3 is TGCGCCAGCAGTCCCCGGGAGGGAGGGGATACGCAGTATTTT.

The genes are TRBV19 and TRBJ2-1, with TRBD2 identical over 7 bases. With V trimmed by 7 bases and J by 14 bases, 11 bases remained unmatched. Germline CDR1 and CDR2: LNHDA and SQIVND (reference sequence). The CDR3 sequence is 12 residues long. CDR3 sequence (DNA): TGTGCCAGTACCCACACCGCAAGCGGGAAGTTCTTC. Encoded protein: CASTHTASGKFF.

The table lists this clone with many counts. The rearrangement uses TRBV9 and TRBJ1-1; D may be TRBD1 (6 bases). The length of the CDR3 is 19 residues. CDR1 and CDR2 from the germline V gene are SGDLS and YYNGEE. V gave up 4 bases and J gave up 0 bases, with 25 bases separating them. The CDR3 DNA is TGTGCCAGCAGCTCCGAGGGGGAGTTGGGAACGGGGATGAACACTGAAGCTTTCTTT. This codes for CASSSEGELGTGMNTEAFF. Filled out from reference TRBV9 and TRBJ1-1, the complete variable domain reads DSGVTQTPKHLITATGQRVTLRCSPRSGDLSVYWYQQSLDQGLQFLIQYYNGEERAKGNILERFSAQQFPDLHSELNLSSLELGDSALYFCASSSEGELGTGMNTEAFFGQGTRLTVV.

With regard to this clone: In the same sample, other DNA sequences code for this CDR3. The CDR3, as DNA: TGTGCCAGCAGCTGGGACGGGTCCTACGAGCAGTACTTC. This encodes CASSWDGSYEQYF. This chain links TRBV5-6 with TRBJ2-7; D may correspond to TRBD1 or TRBD2 (5 bases each). This CDR3 comprises 13 residues. V was shortened by 3 bases and J by 1 base, with 8 bases between the two germline ends. The germline gives CDR1 SGHDT, CDR2 YYEEEE. The whole variable domain, remainder taken from reference TRBV5-6 and TRBJ2-7, is DAGVTQSPTHLIKTRGQQVTLRCSPKSGHDTVSWYQQALGQGPQFIFQYYEEEERQRGNFPDRFSGHQFPNYSSELNVNALLLGDSALYLCASSWDGSYEQYFGPGTRLTVT.

This clone was recorded a few times. A junction boundary mismatches the germline segment, possibly from a read error. The chain carries TRBV11-2 and TRBJ1-2; possibly TRBD1 for D (5 bases). Germline lookup yields CDR1 SGHAT and CDR2 FQNNGV. CDR3 length equals 12 residues. CDR3 loop: CASKGTPYGYTF. CDR3 coding DNA: TGTGCTAGCAAAGGGACCCCCTATGGCTACACCTTC. Full variable domain (remainder filled in from reference TRBV11-2 and TRBJ1-2): EAGVAQSPRYKIIEKRQSVAFWCNPISGHATLYWYQQILGQGPKLLIQFQNNGVVDDSQLPKDRFSAERLKGVDSTLKIQPAKLEDSAVYLCASKGTPYGYTFGSGTRLTVV.

This chain uses TRBV15 with TRBJ2-3, with D possibly being TRBD1 (5 bases). The V gene lost 3 bases and the J gene lost 4 bases, with 17 bases spanning the gap. The CDR3 has 16 amino acids. Germline V gene lookup returns CDR1 LNHNV and CDR2 YYDKDF (reference sequence). DNA of the CDR3: TGTGCCACCAGCAGCAAGTCGTCCAGGGAAGCAGATACGCAGTATTTT. It is translated as CATSSKSSREADTQYF.

The rearrangement uses TRBV2 and TRBJ2-1; unclear D gene. The germline CDR1 and CDR2 sequences are SNHLY and FYNNEI. This CDR3 spans 13 amino acids. Trimming removed 7 bases from V and 1 base from J, with 8 bases in between. CDR3 coding DNA: TGTGCCAGCAAACACCGATCCTACAATGAGCAGTTCTTC. Translating gives CASKHRSYNEQFF.

This clone was recorded a few times. V usage is TRBV29-1 and J usage is TRBJ2-5; TRBD2 matches at 13 bases. V shed 3 bases and J 3 bases; nucleotides not matched to a gene: 1. The CDR3 contains 14 residues. Germline CDR1 SQVTM, CDR2 ANQGSEA. CDR3 protein: CSVDGLAGEETQYF. In nucleotides, the CDR3 is TGCAGCGTTGACGGACTAGCGGGGGAAGAGACCCAGTACTTC.

V gene TRBV13 combines with J gene TRBJ1-1; no clear D gene. The CDR3 consists of 12 residues. V lost 1 base and J lost 5, with 5 bases in between. Germline V CDR1 and CDR2: PRHDT, FYEKMQ (reference sequence). The CDR3 sequence is CASSLEWTEAFF. In DNA form, the CDR3 reads TGTGCCAGCAGCTTAGAATGGACTGAAGCTTTCTTT.

The genes are TRBV4-1 and TRBJ1-2; D is unresolved. The CDR3 sequence is 15 residues long. V dropped 0 bases and J dropped 7 bases, with 15 bases sitting between them. Germline V gene lookup returns CDR1 MGHRA and CDR2 YSYEKL. The CDR3 bases are TGCGCCAGCAGCCAAGAGTCCGGGTACGGTGGTGGCTACACCTTC. Its translation is CASSQESGYGGGYTF.

The chain joins TRBV5-1 to TRBJ2-1; D ambiguous. CDR1 SGHRS and CDR2 YFSETQ come from the germline V gene. The CDR3 runs 16 residues. Trimming left V 4 bases short and J 0 bases short, with 14 bases between. The DNA for the CDR3 is TGCGCCAGCAGCCCTGTAGTGAGGCTCTCCTACAATGAGCAGTTCTTC. This gives the protein CASSPVVRLSYNEQFF.

This clone was seen a handful of times. The chain employs TRBV7-8 and TRBJ2-2; D is uncertain. This CDR3 contains 12 residues. V was trimmed by 1 base and J by 6 bases, leaving 3 bases between them. Per the germline V gene, CDR1 is SGHVS and CDR2 is FQNEAQ. The DNA for the CDR3 is TGTGCCAGCAGCTTAGGGGCCGGGGAGCTGTTTTTT. It is translated as CASSLGAGELFF.

This chain links TRBV30 with TRBJ1-5; D is uncertain. Germline V lookup: CDR1 GTSNPN, CDR2 SVGIG (reference sequence). Trimming removed 5 bases from V and 0 bases from J, with 8 bases in between. This CDR3 spans 13 amino acids. CDR3 sequence reads: CAWDVNSNQPQHF. The CDR3 DNA follows: TGTGCCTGGGACGTAAATAGCAATCAGCCCCAGCATTTT.